This T cell receptor (beta chain) was profiled in a study of Tregs in tolerant kidney transplant recipients. General study points: This study did not directly address biological reproducibility. The small number of patients limits these findings pending further validation. Activated donor B cell expansion appeared to reveal the most relevant donor-specific TCRbeta repertoire.

The nonmyeloablative bone marrow transplants came from related graft donors, with transient mixed chimerism. Thawed PBMCs were FACS-sorted into unstimulated CD4+CD25+CD127- regulatory T cells, CD4+CD25- non-regulatory cells, CD4 and CD8 cells. Concerning this clone itself: Its antigen is unidentified.

Sequencing was performed with immunoSEQ multiplex PCR; in TCRdb, only in-frame clones are kept and a portion is missing. The table shows approximately 90,000 clones, with more than 85% occurring only once. This receptor was identified in a human patient who received a combined kidney and bone marrow transplant. The graft donor may have contributed some T cells. Here the sequenced sample was CD4+ T cells from blood (PBMCs), taken 12 months after the transplant.

The CDR3 reads CASSPQGSGYNEQFF. In DNA, the CDR3 is TGTGCCAGCAGCCCACAGGGGTCTGGCTACAATGAGCAGTTCTTC. This rearrangement joins TRBV7-7 to TRBJ2-1; the match to TRBD1 covers 7 bases. With 5 bases clipped from V and 3 bases from J, the junction kept 7 bases outside the gene matches. Germline V gene lookup returns CDR1 SSHAT and CDR2 FNYEAQ (reference sequence). This CDR3 has 15 amino acids.